The next 26 T cell receptor beta chains were all read from a single sample in a study of T-cell reconstitution after alpha-beta-depleted transplantation in children. Unique molecular identifiers featured in how the TCRbeta library was prepared. In TCRdb, the PCR reads were re-called with MiXCR into one record per CDR3 protein. The table lists 400,000 to 550,000 distinct CDR3 sequences, roughly 10% of them singletons. Sequenced here: PBMCs, sampled before TCRalphabeta/CD19-depleted stem cell transplant. The receptors stem from a child aged 2-9 years with inherited bone marrow failure, due to receive a stem cell transplant.

This clonotype was observed at least ten times. The chain uses TRBV25-1 and TRBJ2-7; 8 nucleotides match TRBD1. This CDR3 has 16 residues. V lost 0 bases and J lost 5; bases outside the gene matches: 9. CDR1 and CDR2 (germline): MGHDK, SYGVNS. The CDR3 DNA is TGTGCCAGCAGTGAATATCCCGGCAGGGGGCCCGACGAGCAGTACTTC. The encoded protein is CASSEYPGRGPDEQYF.

This clonotype has a handful of counts. The gene calls are TRBV29-1 and TRBJ2-1, with a weak D call TRBD2 (6 bases). Trimming stripped 0 bases from V and 6 bases from J, with 15 bases between. Germline CDR1 reads SQVTM; CDR2 reads ANQGSEA. This CDR3 contains 15 residues. The CDR3 region is CSVEDHKRALNEQFF. CDR3 coding DNA: TGCAGCGTTGAAGACCATAAGCGGGCACTCAATGAGCAGTTCTTC.

This clonotype came up many times. The chain combines TRBV5-1 with TRBJ2-1, with D possibly called TRBD1 or TRBD2 (5 bases each). The CDR3 is 14 residues long. The V and J ends lost 5 bases and 1 base respectively, with 10 bases between them. The V gene's germline CDR1 is SGHRS and CDR2 YFSETQ. As DNA, the CDR3 is TGCGCCAGCAGTCCCGAGGGGTCCTACAATGAGCAGTTCTTC. Its translation is CASSPEGSYNEQFF.

There are many counts of this clonotype. J is TRBJ1-1 and V is TRBV5-4; D possibly corresponds to TRBD1 (5 bases). CDR1 and CDR2 from the germline V gene are SGHNT and YYREEE (reference sequence). V was cut by 0 bases and J by 1 base, with 7 bases left in between. The CDR3 loop spans 14 amino acids. CDR3 sequence (DNA): TGTGCCAGCAGCTTGGCCGGGACGAACACTGAAGCTTTCTTT. Encoded protein: CASSLAGTNTEAFF. Full variable domain (remainder filled in from reference TRBV5-4 and TRBJ1-1): ETGVTQSPTHLIKTRGQQVTLRCSSQSGHNTVSWYQQALGQGPQFIFQYYREEENGRGNFPPRFSGLQFPNYSSELNVNALELDDSALYLCASSLAGTNTEAFFGQGTRLTVV.

The sample holds many counts of this clonotype. The gene calls are TRBV4-3 and TRBJ2-7, with D possibly matching TRBD1 (6 bases). The V end was cut by 1 base, the J end by 3 bases, with 10 bases between. The CDR3 loop spans 14 amino acids. Germline V lookup: CDR1 LGHNA, CDR2 YSLEER. CDR3 in amino acids: CASSQGQGNYEQYF. The CDR3 region has the DNA TGCGCCAGCAGCCAAGGCCAGGGGAACTACGAGCAGTACTTC.

This clonotype was counted many times. This rearrangement joins TRBV7-9 to TRBJ2-1; D is perhaps TRBD1 (5 bases). Deletions cut 5 bases from V and 8 bases from J, with 13 bases between. In germline, CDR1 is SEHNR, CDR2 FQNEAQ (reference sequence). The CDR3 totals 13 residues. The CDR3 region has the DNA TGTGCCAGCAGCCCAGGGCCCTTCGATGAGCAGTTCTTC. This sequence encodes CASSPGPFDEQFF.

This clonotype has only a few counts. This sequence joins TRBV20-1 and TRBJ1-5; 7 positions agree with TRBD1. V shed 0 bases and J 2 bases; nucleotides not matched to a gene: 13. The CDR3 totals 18 residues. The germline V gene has CDR1 DFQATT and CDR2 SNEGSKA (reference sequence). The CDR3 region is CSARDIRDRFFGNQPQHF. For the CDR3, the DNA is TGCAGTGCTAGAGATATCCGGGACAGATTTTTTGGCAATCAGCCCCAGCATTTT.

At least ten counts were recorded for this clonotype. The V and J genes are TRBV6-5 and TRBJ1-2; the D gene is possibly TRBD1 (5 bases). V gave up 2 bases and J gave up 5 bases, with 9 bases separating them. CDR1 and CDR2 (germline): MNHEY, SVGAGI. The CDR3 sequence is 13 residues long. CDR3 loop: CASSYGATYGYTF. Here the CDR3 DNA reads TGTGCCAGCAGTTACGGGGCAACATATGGCTACACCTTC.

This clonotype was picked up many times. Here the CDR3 reads CASHRSGASTDTQYF. The CDR3 nucleotides are TGTGCCTCCCACCGTAGCGGTGCTAGCACAGATACGCAGTATTTT. V gene TRBV10-3 combines with J gene TRBJ2-3, with a possible D match to TRBD2 (6 bases). The CDR3 contains 15 residues. The V end lost 11 bases, the J end lost 0 bases, and 18 bases lay between the germline ends. Germline CDR1 is ENHRY and CDR2 is SYGVKD.

This clonotype has only a few counts. The chain uses TRBV7-2 and TRBJ2-3; tentatively, D is TRBD1 or TRBD2 (5 bases each). V lost 2 bases, J lost 2 bases, and 17 bases lay in between. Germline values: CDR1 SGHTA, CDR2 FQGNSA. The CDR3 sequence is 17 residues long. The chain's CDR3 is CASSLPPGTSFTDTQYF. CDR3 nucleotides: TGTGCCAGCAGCTTACCCCCCGGGACCTCCTTCACAGATACGCAGTATTTT. The full variable domain, in which reference TRBV7-2 and TRBJ2-3 provide the parts outside the CDR3, is GAGVSQSPSNKVTEKGKDVELRCDPISGHTALYWYRQSLGQGLEFLIYFQGNSAPDKSGLPSDRFSAERTGGSVSTLTIQRTQQEDSAVYLCASSLPPGTSFTDTQYFGPGTRLTVL.

At least ten counts were recorded for this clonotype. The chain is built from TRBV27 and TRBJ2-1; D is perhaps TRBD1 or TRBD2 (6 bases each). The ends were cut back, 5 bases at V and 4 bases at J, with 24 bases in the middle. This CDR3 spans 18 amino acids. Germline CDR1 MNHEY, CDR2 SMNVEV (reference sequence). The CDR3 protein is CASSPSRGAVIGYNEQFF. The CDR3 coding sequence is TGTGCCAGCAGTCCCTCGAGGGGGGCCGTAATTGGGTACAATGAGCAGTTCTTC.

This clonotype showed up just a few times. V usage is TRBV20-1 and J usage is TRBJ2-1; D gene ambiguous. Looked up from germline, CDR1 is DFQATT and CDR2 is SNEGSKA (reference sequence). CDR3 length: 14 amino acids. Trimming removed 3 bases at V and 0 bases at J, with 9 bases between. As DNA, the CDR3 is TGCAGTGCTAGGACCCGACGCTCCTACAATGAGCAGTTCTTC. It specifies CSARTRRSYNEQFF.

Concerning this clonotype: A much bigger clone sits one base away, suggesting this may be a read error. V is TRBV20-1 and J is TRBJ2-2; TRBD2 matches at 8 bases. The CDR3 consists of 17 residues. In germline, CDR1 is DFQATT, CDR2 SNEGSKA (reference sequence). The CDR3 reads CCARDLVAGPNTGELFF. The CDR3 nucleotides read TGCTGTGCTAGAGATTTGGTAGCGGGACCGAACACCGGGGAGCTGTTTTTT.

There are many counts of this clonotype. The J gene is TRBJ2-4, the V gene TRBV5-1; 12 nucleotides match TRBD2. Losses at the gene ends were 4 bases for V and 8 bases for J; bases not matched to a gene: 4. The CDR3 consists of 14 residues. CDR1 and CDR2 from the germline V gene are SGHRS and YFSETQ. CDR3: CASSRLAGDYIQYF. CDR3 DNA sequence: TGCGCCAGCAGCAGACTAGCGGGAGACTACATTCAGTACTTC.

The chain carries TRBV29-1 and TRBJ2-5; no clear D. Germline V gives CDR1 SQVTM, CDR2 ANQGSEA. The CDR3 loop spans 12 amino acids. The germline V and J ends were trimmed by 4 bases and 7 bases, with 13 bases remaining between them. DNA for the CDR3: TGCAGCGTTGGAGCTAGGGCAGGGACCCAGTACTTC. Translating it yields CSVGARAGTQYF.

The genes are TRBV11-2 and TRBJ2-1; D gene uncertain. CDR3 length equals 16 residues. Per germline, CDR1 SGHAT and CDR2 FQNNGV. The germline V and J ends were trimmed by 4 bases and 0 bases, with 13 bases remaining between them. CDR3 sequence: CASSSSVTSSYNEQFF. The CDR3 nucleotides read TGTGCCAGCAGCTCCTCGGTAACTTCCTCCTACAATGAGCAGTTCTTC.

This clonotype showed up many times. This sequence joins TRBV7-8 and TRBJ2-1; a weak D match, TRBD2 (5 bases). The V gene lost 4 bases and the J gene lost 1 base, with 11 bases spanning the gap. CDR1 and CDR2 from the germline V gene are SGHVS and FQNEAQ. This CDR3 is 15 amino acids long. The CDR3 DNA follows: TGTGCCAGCAGCTCCGGGATGAGGTCCTACAATGAGCAGTTCTTC. This gives the protein CASSSGMRSYNEQFF.

The genes are TRBV6-2 or TRBV6-3 and TRBJ2-4, with a tentative D call TRBD1 (6 bases). The CDR3 is 15 amino acids. CDR1 and CDR2 from the germline V gene are MNHEY and SVGEGT. Trimming left V 1 base short and J 2 bases short, with 9 bases between. CDR3: CASSYFRGSKNIQYF. The DNA of the CDR3 is TGTGCCAGCAGTTACTTCAGGGGATCCAAAAACATTCAGTACTTC.

This chain links TRBV5-6 with TRBJ2-7; a weak D match, TRBD2 (6 bases). The germline CDR1 and CDR2 sequences are SGHDT and YYEEEE. This CDR3 is built from 16 residues. Trimming took 3 bases from V and 3 from J, leaving 19 bases between them. The CDR3 sequence is CASSSLGTRNFYEQYF. CDR3 sequence (DNA): TGTGCCAGCAGCTCCCTCGGGACTCGCAACTTCTACGAGCAGTACTTC. Full variable domain (remainder filled in from reference TRBV5-6 and TRBJ2-7): DAGVTQSPTHLIKTRGQQVTLRCSPKSGHDTVSWYQQALGQGPQFIFQYYEEEERQRGNFPDRFSGHQFPNYSSELNVNALLLGDSALYLCASSSLGTRNFYEQYFGPGTRLTVT.

The V call is TRBV7-9, the J call TRBJ1-2, with no clear D. This CDR3 region has 14 residues. V dropped 4 bases and J dropped 7 bases, with 16 bases sitting between them. In germline, CDR1 is SEHNR, CDR2 FQNEAQ (reference sequence). CDR3 region: CASSSLYWSPGYTF. The CDR3 bases are TGTGCCAGCAGCTCCTTATATTGGTCCCCTGGCTACACCTTC. The full variable domain, completed using reference TRBV7-9 and TRBJ1-2, is DTGVSQNPRHKITKRGQNVTFRCDPISEHNRLYWYRQTLGQGPEFLTYFQNEAQLEKSRLLSDRFSAERPKGSFSTLEIQRTEQGDSAMYLCASSSLYWSPGYTFGSGTRLTVV.

This clonotype was seen many times. This chain connects TRBV4-3 to TRBJ2-7; D gene uncertain. This CDR3 is 14 amino acids long. V lost 0 bases to trimming and J lost 2 bases, with 8 bases between them. Germline V gene lookup returns CDR1 LGHNA and CDR2 YSLEER. The CDR3 DNA sequence: TGCGCCAGCAGCCAAGAGGCGGTAACCTACGAGCAGTACTTC. Residues: CASSQEAVTYEQYF.

The chain is built from TRBV5-1 and TRBJ1-5, with TRBD1 matching 7 bases. The CDR3 spans 15 residues. Germline-derived CDR1 and CDR2 are SGHRS and YFSETQ. J gave up 2 bases and V 4 bases, and 6 bases lay outside the gene matches. Here the CDR3 reads CASSPDQGGNQPQHF. The CDR3 bases are TGCGCCAGCAGCCCGGACCAGGGGGGCAATCAGCCCCAGCATTTT.

This clonotype was recorded many times. The J gene is TRBJ2-3, the V gene TRBV27, with 8 bases that match TRBD1. Germline-derived CDR1 and CDR2 are MNHEY and SMNVEV (reference sequence). Trimming cost V 10 bases and J 1 base; bases outside gene matches: 10. This CDR3 region has 15 residues. The CDR3 region is CATWRSTGGTDTQYF. CDR3 in DNA: TGTGCCACCTGGCGGTCGACAGGGGGCACAGATACGCAGTATTTT.

There are many counts of this clonotype. V gene TRBV20-1 combines with J gene TRBJ1-3; 7 nucleotides agree with TRBD1. Germline V gene sequence: CDR1 DFQATT, CDR2 SNEGSKA (reference sequence). With V trimmed by 2 bases and J by 2 bases, 6 bases remained unmatched. The CDR3 is 15 amino acids. CDR3 bases: TGCAGTGCTAGACGACAGGGAAGCCCTGGAAACACCATATATTTT. This translates into CSARRQGSPGNTIYF.

The rearrangement links TRBV28 to TRBJ1-5; 8 bases map to TRBD1. This CDR3 is 14 amino acids long. Looked up from germline, CDR1 is MDHEN and CDR2 is SYDVKM. The junction had 7 bases not matched to a gene; V was cut back by 7 bases and J by 5 bases. The CDR3 loop reads CASTQGAGDQPQHF. CDR3 in DNA: TGTGCCAGCACCCAGGGGGCTGGGGATCAGCCCCAGCATTTT.

CDR3 amino acids: CASSYRLSTDTQYF. Written as DNA, the CDR3 is TGTGCCAGCAGTTACCGGCTGAGCACAGATACGCAGTATTTT. This chain connects TRBV12-3 or TRBV12-4 to TRBJ2-3; no clear D gene. With 4 bases removed from V and 0 bases from J, the gap between germline ends came to 8 bases. The CDR3 runs 14 residues.